The rows below give T cell receptor beta chains drawn from one sample of a study of blood T cell repertoires in COVID-19. Using immunoSEQ multiplex PCR, the repertoire was profiled, and TCRdb retains in-frame clones only, with some absent. The top ten hold roughly an eighth of the sample, which has 250,000 to 350,000 clones, around nine tenths seen once. Sequencing was performed on peripheral blood. The receptors originated from a woman in her sixties or seventies with acute or convalescent COVID-19. The CDR3 runs from the conserved cysteine through the conserved F or W. The order of the fields is clone size, D gene, CDR3 length, J gene, V gene, CDR3 DNA, CDR3 protein. The D gene is left open where the match is weak. Only some rows state a clone size, as once, few, many or a class for expanded clones.

- | - | 17 | TRBJ2-5 | TRBV7-6 | TGTGCCAGCAGCTTAGGGGTAGGGAGACCCCGCCAAGAGACCCAGTACTTC | CASSLGVGRPRQETQYF
- | - | 14 | TRBJ2-2 | TRBV2 | TGTGCCAGCAGTGAGACGGGAAACACCGGGGAGCTGTTTTTT | CASSETGNTGELFF
- | - | 14 | TRBJ1-4 | TRBV30 | TGTGCCTGGAGTGCTACAGGCACTAATGAAAAACTGTTTTTT | CAWSATGTNEKLFF
once | TRBD2 | 20 | TRBJ2-3 | TRBV3-1/TRBV3-2 | TGTGCCAGCAGCCAATTCCTTAGCGGGATCACCCCTCCTAGCACAGATACGCAGTATTTT | CASSQFLSGITPPSTDTQYF
- | - | 14 | TRBJ2-1 | TRBV4-3 | TGCGCCAGCAGCCAAGAGATTAGCACTCATGAGCAGTTCTTC | CASSQEISTHEQFF
- | TRBD1 | 14 | TRBJ1-3 | TRBV2 | TGTGCCAGCAGGATCAGGGGGCCTGGAAACACCATATATTTT | CASRIRGPGNTIYF
- | TRBD1 | 15 | TRBJ1-1 | TRBV11-2 | TGTGCCAGCAGCTGGGGACAGGGTACGAGGACTGAAGCTTTCTTT | CASSWGQGTRTEAFF
- | - | 16 | TRBJ2-7 | TRBV30 | TGTGCCTGGAGCGTGGGAGATGTTGTAGCGGCGTACGAGCAGTACTTC | CAWSVGDVVAAYEQYF
- | - | 14 | TRBJ1-2 | TRBV28 | TGTGCCAGCAGTCTCCGACAGCCGAACTATGGCTACACCTTC | CASSLRQPNYGYTF
- | TRBD1 | 16 | TRBJ1-4 | TRBV9 | TGTGCCAGCAGCTCAGGACAGGGGGGAACTAATGAAAAACTGTTTTTT | CASSSGQGGTNEKLFF
- | - | 13 | TRBJ2-5 | TRBV5-1 | TGCGCCAGCAGCGTAGAGGGGGAAGAGACCCAGTACTTC | CASSVEGEETQYF
- | - | 15 | TRBJ1-2 | TRBV5-4 | TGTGCCAGCAGCCCCCCCCAGGGATTCGGCTATGGCTACACCTTC | CASSPPQGFGYGYTF
few | - | 13 | TRBJ1-2 | TRBV19 | TGTGCCAGCCCCATCGTCACAGGGACCGAGGTCACCTTC | CASPIVTGTEVTF
- | - | 13 | TRBJ1-2 | TRBV18 | TGTGCCAGCTCACCATTAGGGGACTATGGCTACACCTTC | CASSPLGDYGYTF
- | - | 12 | TRBJ1-2 | TRBV28 | TGTGCCAGCAGTTTAGCGGAGTACGGCTACACCTTC | CASSLAEYGYTF